This T cell receptor (beta chain) came from a study of CD8+ T cells in alopecia areata. Study background: The drug, oral tofacitinib, was given to treated patients at 5 to 10 mg twice daily.

General study findings and limits: Scalp samples also yield sequences of resident alphabeta T cells from normal skin.

Following extraction, RNA underwent reverse transcription to cDNA, which served as the sequencing template. Assay used: immunoSEQ multiplex PCR; TCRdb lists only in-frame clones, some missing. The sample includes 6,500 to 8,500 clones, about 72% of them seen just once. Comment on this clone: Its antigen is not known.

Lesional scalp tissue (obtained by punch biopsy) and peripheral blood were collected from alopecia areata patients. Germline values: CDR1 SGHRS, CDR2 YFSETQ. The CDR3 runs 14 residues. Trimming took 1 base from V and 1 from J; bases not matched to a gene: 0. This chain uses TRBV5-1 with TRBJ2-3, with 7 bases fitting TRBD2. This TCR derives from a human donor with alopecia areata. The material sequenced was skin, taken at week 0. CDR3 amino acids: CASSLTSGTDTQYF. The CDR3 nucleotides read TGCGCCAGCAGCTTGACTAGCGGCACAGATACGCAGTATTTT.